The 26 T cell receptor beta chains in this list originate from one sample, sequenced in a study of T-cell reconstitution after alpha-beta-depleted transplantation in children. During its preparation, the TCRbeta library received unique molecular identifiers. Using its own MiXCR run on the PCR reads, TCRdb lists one record per CDR3 protein. The sample lists approximately 240,000 distinct CDR3 sequences, around 8.9% occurring once. The sample in question was PBMCs from the stem cell graft donor, obtained from the stem cell graft. These receptors originate from a human donor who donated a stem cell graft to a child with SCID.

The CDR3 DNA sequence: TGTGCCAGCAGCGGCGGGACAGGGCGAACTAATGAAAAACTGTTTTTT. It encodes CASSGGTGRTNEKLFF. V usage is TRBV9 and J usage is TRBJ1-4; TRBD1 matches 9 bases. Germline CDR1 reads SGDLS; CDR2 reads YYNGEE. This CDR3 has 16 residues. The junction had 4 bases not matched to a gene; V was cut back by 3 bases and J by 1 base.

In this sample, this clonotype turned up many times. This rearrangement joins TRBV20-1 to TRBJ1-5, with D uncertain. The CDR3 has 12 amino acids. CDR1 and CDR2 (germline): DFQATT, SNEGSKA (reference sequence). V shed 7 bases and J shed 2 bases, with 9 bases lying between them. The CDR3: CSVGEGNQPQHF. The CDR3 DNA reads TGCAGTGTCGGGGAGGGCAATCAGCCCCAGCATTTT.

This clonotype was recorded many times. This chain links TRBV18 with TRBJ2-3, with TRBD1 matching 7 bases. Germline V gene sequence: CDR1 KGHSH, CDR2 LQKENI. The J segment lost 2 bases and the V segment lost 3 bases, leaving 2 bases of the junction unmatched. The CDR3 spans 14 residues. The CDR3 DNA sequence: TGTGCCAGCTCACCCCAGGGGGTCACAGATACGCAGTATTTT. Amino acid sequence: CASSPQGVTDTQYF.

In this sample, this clonotype turned up many times. The chain has TRBV6-2 or TRBV6-3 and TRBJ2-1; 8 bases map to TRBD2. The CDR3 sequence is 15 residues long. The junction had 5 bases not matched to a gene; V was cut back by 7 bases and J by 0 bases. CDR1 and CDR2 from the germline V gene are MNHEY and SVGEGT. The CDR3 sequence is CASTRSGSSYNEQFF. The CDR3 DNA reads as TGTGCCAGCACCCGCAGCGGGAGCTCCTACAATGAGCAGTTCTTC.

This clonotype came up many times. The rearrangement joins TRBV7-8 to TRBJ1-4; tentatively, D is TRBD1 (6 bases). V lost 3 bases and J 7 bases, leaving 18 bases between the germline ends. Germline values: CDR1 SGHVS, CDR2 FQNEAQ. The CDR3 length is 16 residues. The chain's CDR3 is CASSFERGGRGEKLFF. DNA of the CDR3: TGTGCCAGCAGCTTCGAGAGGGGGGGAAGGGGTGAAAAACTGTTTTTT.

The table lists this clonotype with a few counts. The DNA of the CDR3 is TGTGCCAGCAGGGTAACGGAGTATGGCTACACCTTC. Translating gives CASRVTEYGYTF. The J gene is TRBJ1-2, the V gene TRBV12-3 or TRBV12-4; D is unresolved. The length of the CDR3 is 12 residues. V shed 6 bases and J shed 5 bases, with 10 bases lying between them.

This clonotype was seen at least ten times. At one boundary the junction diverges from the germline segment, which might be a read error. The J gene is TRBJ2-1, the V gene TRBV3-1, with TRBD2 matching over 7 bases. The V gene's germline CDR1 is LGHDT and CDR2 YNNKEL (reference sequence). This CDR3 region has 12 residues. The CDR3 nucleotides are TGTGCCAGCAGCCACCTAGCGGAAGTCGAGGTCTTC. As protein: CASSHLAEVEVF.

This clonotype was detected many times. The chain has TRBV12-3 or TRBV12-4 and TRBJ2-5, with 7 bases aligning to TRBD2. V lost 6 bases to trimming and J lost 3 bases; unmatched junction nucleotides: 4. The CDR3 contains 13 residues. The CDR3 region has the DNA TGTGCCAGCAGGCCGGGACTAAAAGAGACCCAGTACTTC. Its protein product is CASRPGLKETQYF.

The table lists this clonotype with many counts. The chain's CDR3 is CAISARLAGSNNEQFF. The CDR3 DNA is TGTGCCATCAGTGCCCGTCTAGCGGGGAGTAACAATGAGCAGTTCTTC. The rearrangement uses TRBV10-3 and TRBJ2-1; 9 nucleotides line up with TRBD2. From germline, CDR1 is ENHRY and CDR2 SYGVKD. The CDR3 totals 16 residues. With 4 bases clipped from V and 5 bases from J, the junction kept 9 bases outside the gene matches.

Many counts were recorded for this clonotype. The CDR3 sequence: CSASLAGEGEKLFF. The CDR3 DNA is TGCAGTGCGAGCCTGGCGGGGGAAGGGGAAAAACTGTTTTTT. V usage is TRBV20-1 and J usage is TRBJ1-4, with a possible D match to TRBD1 (5 bases). The germline gives CDR1 DFQATT, CDR2 SNEGSKA (reference sequence). Trimming cost V 6 bases and J 8 bases, with 19 bases left between them. The CDR3 extends over 14 amino acids.

This clonotype was counted ten times or more. V and J are TRBV5-1 and TRBJ2-7; D not certain. This CDR3 spans 15 amino acids. The germline V and J ends were trimmed by 5 bases and 1 base, with 16 bases remaining between them. Germline V gene lookup returns CDR1 SGHRS and CDR2 YFSETQ. Written as DNA, the CDR3 is TGCGCCAGCAGTCAGTCAGGTTCCCGATCCTACGAGCAGTACTTC. Protein: CASSQSGSRSYEQYF.

This clonotype was found many times. The chain joins TRBV12-3 or TRBV12-4 to TRBJ1-1; the D is unclear. This CDR3 has 13 amino acids. V lost 0 bases and J 10 bases, leaving 12 bases between the germline ends. DNA of the CDR3: TGTGCCAGCAGTTTAGCGCCTGAGGTGGGAGCTTTCTTT. This encodes CASSLAPEVGAFF.

In its sample, this clonotype was seen many times. The chain carries TRBV29-1 and TRBJ2-7; D remains unclear. Germline CDR1 and CDR2: SQVTM and ANQGSEA. CDR3 length equals 13 residues. V was shortened by 4 bases and J by 0 bases, with 10 bases between the two germline ends. The CDR3 DNA sequence: TGCAGCGTTGTGGCCAGGAGCTCCTACGAGCAGTACTTC. It yields the protein CSVVARSSYEQYF.

This clonotype was counted ten times or more. The rearrangement uses TRBV6-1 and TRBJ2-5, with 7 positions matching TRBD2. This CDR3 comprises 15 residues. V lost 5 bases, J lost 3 bases, and 9 bases stayed unmatched. Germline V gives CDR1 MNHNS, CDR2 SASEGT. The CDR3 spells CASSRDYLAEETQYF. The CDR3 DNA reads TGTGCCAGCAGTCGGGACTACCTAGCGGAAGAGACCCAGTACTTC.

This clonotype appeared many times. The gene calls are TRBV29-1 and TRBJ1-2, with 10 bases matching TRBD1. V shed 6 bases, J shed 8 bases, and the junction held 6 bases outside the gene matches. Germline lookup yields CDR1 SQVTM and CDR2 ANQGSEA. The CDR3 runs 12 residues. CDR3 DNA: TGCAGCGTGGGACAGGGGTCGGGGGGCTACACCTTC. Its protein is CSVGQGSGGYTF.

This clonotype was observed many times. The chain carries TRBV11-2 and TRBJ2-7, with 8 nucleotides matching TRBD1. This CDR3 has 16 amino acids. Germline lookup yields CDR1 SGHAT and CDR2 FQNNGV. V trimming: 7 bases; J trimming: 0 bases; junction bases outside the gene matches: 11. CDR3 DNA sequence: TGTGCCAGCAAACTGGGCAGGGGGCTCGGCTCCTACGAGCAGTACTTC. Translated: CASKLGRGLGSYEQYF.

This clonotype was seen ten or more times. The chain is built from TRBV3-1 and TRBJ1-2; possibly TRBD1 for D (6 bases). Germline lookup yields CDR1 LGHDT and CDR2 YNNKEL (reference sequence). The ends were cut back, 1 base at V and 2 bases at J, with 11 bases in the middle. This CDR3 spans 15 amino acids. The CDR3 coding sequence is TGTGCCAGCAGCCAAGGACAGAGGGGGAACTATGGCTACACCTTC. Its translation: CASSQGQRGNYGYTF.

This clonotype was found many times. CDR3 sequence reads: CASSPQGQGASPLHF. For the CDR3, the DNA is TGTGCCAGCAGCCCACAGGGACAGGGGGCATCACCCCTCCACTTT. The gene calls are TRBV7-6 and TRBJ1-6, with 12 positions matching TRBD1. Germline loops: CDR1 SGHVS, CDR2 FNYEAQ. This CDR3 contains 15 residues. Trimming cost V 5 bases and J 10 bases; bases outside gene matches: 6.

This clonotype was observed many times. The gene calls are TRBV4-2 and TRBJ2-5, with D perhaps matching TRBD2 (5 bases). Trimming took off 1 base at V and 1 base at J, with 13 bases between the two ends. In germline, CDR1 is LGHNA, CDR2 YNFKEQ. The CDR3 sequence is 16 residues long. The CDR3: CASSQALLGPQETQYF. In DNA form, the CDR3 reads TGTGCCAGCAGCCAAGCCCTACTAGGGCCCCAAGAGACCCAGTACTTC.

There are many counts of this clonotype. This rearrangement joins TRBV29-1 to TRBJ1-5; weak D call: TRBD1 (5 bases). The CDR3 covers 18 residues. V lost 7 bases, J lost 2 bases, and 27 bases lay in between. Germline CDR1 reads SQVTM; CDR2 reads ANQGSEA. The CDR3 nucleotides read TGCAGCGCTGATCCCGGGACGGAGAGGTCTAGCGGCAATCAGCCCCAGCATTTT. Translated, it gives CSADPGTERSSGNQPQHF.

At least ten counts were recorded for this clonotype. This chain joins TRBV20-1 and TRBJ2-1, with 7 positions matching TRBD2. CDR3 length equals 14 residues. Trimming at V came to 6 bases and at J to 3 bases, leaving 8 bases not matched to a gene. Germline assignment: CDR1 DFQATT and CDR2 SNEGSKA (reference sequence). CDR3 DNA: TGCAGTGCAGAGTCCAGGGAGGGCTACAATGAGCAGTTCTTC. Translating gives CSAESREGYNEQFF.

This clonotype was found many times. This sequence joins TRBV6-2 or TRBV6-3 and TRBJ2-2; perhaps TRBD2 as D (5 bases). Trimming took 7 bases from V and 0 from J, leaving 9 bases between them. This CDR3 has 14 amino acids. CDR1 is MNHEY, CDR2 SVGEGT, per germline. CDR3 amino acids: CASKSGTNTGELFF. In DNA, the CDR3 is TGTGCCAGCAAGTCGGGGACGAACACCGGGGAGCTGTTTTTT.

This clonotype was observed at least ten times. V and J are TRBV10-3 and TRBJ1-6, with 9 bases matching TRBD1. Germline CDR1 is ENHRY and CDR2 is SYGVKD. The CDR3 spans 14 residues. Trimming took 6 bases from V and 6 from J; bases not matched to a gene: 3. Written as DNA, the CDR3 is TGTGCCATCAGCCCGGGACAGGGTAATTCACCCCTCCACTTT. Its protein is CAISPGQGNSPLHF.

In this sample, this clonotype turned up many times. The chain carries TRBV9 and TRBJ2-3; TRBD2 matches 8 bases. The V segment lost 2 bases and the J segment 5 bases; nucleotides outside the gene matches: 7. Germline values: CDR1 SGDLS, CDR2 YYNGEE. This CDR3 region has 15 residues. CDR3 loop: CASSVSGGALDTQYF. The CDR3 DNA follows: TGTGCCAGCAGCGTGAGCGGGGGAGCCTTAGATACGCAGTATTTT. Based on the CDR3 plus reference TRBV9 and TRBJ2-3, the full variable domain is DSGVTQTPKHLITATGQRVTLRCSPRSGDLSVYWYQQSLDQGLQFLIQYYNGEERAKGNILERFSAQQFPDLHSELNLSSLELGDSALYFCASSVSGGALDTQYFGPGTRLTVL.

There are many counts of this clonotype. The rearrangement joins TRBV5-1 to TRBJ2-7; D unclear. Trimming shortened V by 0 bases and J by 12 bases, and 19 bases separated the two germline ends. CDR1 is SGHRS and CDR2 is YFSETQ in the germline V gene. The CDR3 sequence is 14 residues long. This CDR3 reads CASSLAPPKADLYF. CDR3 coding DNA: TGCGCCAGCAGCTTGGCCCCCCCGAAGGCAGACCTGTACTTC.

The V call is TRBV20-1, the J call TRBJ1-1; 9 bases map to TRBD1. Germline CDR1 reads DFQATT; CDR2 reads SNEGSKA (reference sequence). This CDR3 comprises 12 residues. The CDR3 here is CCARTGETEAFF. The DNA of the CDR3 is TGCTGCGCCCGGACAGGGGAAACTGAAGCTTTCTTT.